A selection of T cell receptor beta chains follows, all from one sample in a study of blood T cell repertoires in COVID-19. Assay: immunoSEQ multiplex PCR; the TCRdb copy retains only in-frame clones and omits some. The table lists around 94,000 clones, 84% of them singletons. The sequenced sample consisted of peripheral blood. All receptors derive from a man aged 40-55 years with active or convalescent COVID-19. Both conserved end residues are part of each CDR3. A D gene is named only where the DNA matches it firmly. Clone size appears in some rows only: once, few, many, or a class for an expanded clone.

TRBJ1-5	TRBD1	TRBV6-5	NA	CASSSGGQTQPQHF	TGTGCCAGCAGTTCAGGGGGTCAGACTCAGCCCCAGCATTTT
TRBJ1-1	NA	TRBV2	NA	CATTAGVAFF	TGTGCCACCACCGCGGGGGTCGCTTTCTTT
TRBJ1-6	NA	TRBV7-9	once	CASSLMAGANSPLHF	TGTGCCAGCAGCTTAATGGCAGGGGCCAATTCACCCCTCCACTTT
TRBJ2-2	NA	TRBV11-2	NA	CASSLARGGGELFF	TGTGCCAGCAGCTTAGCCCGAGGGGGCGGGGAGCTGTTTTTT
TRBJ2-3	TRBD1	TRBV28	NA	CASTVGQGRDTQYF	TGTGCCAGCACCGTGGGACAGGGGAGAGATACGCAGTATTTT
TRBJ1-1	NA	TRBV6-5	NA	CASSYEAQGNTEAFF	TGTGCCAGCAGTTACGAGGCACAAGGTAACACTGAAGCTTTCTTT
TRBJ1-1	NA	TRBV5-1	NA	CASSLEGRGSTEAFF	TGCGCCAGCAGCTTGGAAGGGAGAGGGAGCACTGAAGCTTTCTTT
TRBJ1-1	TRBD1	TRBV7-8	NA	CASSFQTGGTEAFF	TGTGCCAGCAGCTTTCAGACAGGGGGCACTGAAGCTTTCTTT
TRBJ1-6	NA	TRBV27	NA	CASSPLLSSYNSPLHF	TGTGCCAGCAGTCCCCTGCTGAGCTCCTATAATTCACCCCTCCACTTT
TRBJ1-1	NA	TRBV6-6	NA	CASSTGTEAFF	TGTGCCAGCAGTACCGGGACAGAAGCTTTCTTT
TRBJ2-7	NA	TRBV3-1/TRBV3-2	NA	CASSQSGFFYEQYF	TGTGCCAGCAGCCAATCCGGGTTCTTCTACGAGCAGTACTTC
TRBJ1-2	TRBD1	TRBV29-1	few	CSVGGDSLGQYGYTF	TGCAGCGTTGGGGGGGACAGCCTGGGGCAATATGGCTACACCTTC
TRBJ1-5	NA	TRBV19	NA	CASSKTIGANQPQHF	TGTGCCAGTAGTAAAACTATAGGGGCCAATCAGCCCCAGCATTTT
TRBJ1-3	NA	TRBV18	NA	CATLEASSGNTIYF	TGTGCCACCCTCGAAGCGTCATCTGGAAACACCATATATTTT
TRBJ1-1	TRBD1	TRBV6-1	NA	CASIERQGYTEAFF	TGTGCCAGCATTGAAAGACAGGGGTACACTGAAGCTTTCTTT
TRBJ2-3	TRBD1	TRBV5-4	NA	CASSRGTGKSTDTQYF	TGTGCCAGCAGCCGTGGGACAGGGAAGTCAACAGATACGCAGTATTTT
TRBJ2-7	NA	TRBV10-3	NA	CAISDRRYEQYF	TGTGCCATCAGTGACCGGAGATACGAGCAGTACTTC
TRBJ2-7	NA	TRBV4-1	once	CASSQDMQGSVEQYF	TGCGCCAGCAGCCAAGACATGCAGGGTTCAGTAGAGCAGTACTTC
TRBJ1-1	NA	TRBV6-2/TRBV6-3	NA	CASSTGGHTEAFF	TGTGCCAGCAGTACCGGGGGACACACTGAAGCTTTCTTT
TRBJ1-6	TRBD1	TRBV5-1	NA	CASSGDSLLHNSPLHF	TGCGCCAGCAGCGGGGACAGTCTCCTTCATAATTCACCCCTCCACTTT
TRBJ2-5	NA	TRBV18	NA	CASSPGGSGETQYF	TGTGCCAGCTCACCTGGAGGCTCGGGTGAGACCCAGTACTTC
TRBJ2-2	NA	TRBV5-1	few	CASSGGANTGELFF	TGCGCCAGCTCGGGGGGCGCGAACACCGGGGAGCTGTTTTTT
TRBJ2-1	NA	TRBV6-2/TRBV6-3	NA	CASSYRRPPSIGEQFF	TGTGCCAGCAGTTACAGGAGACCACCCTCTATTGGTGAGCAGTTCTTC
TRBJ2-7	TRBD2	TRBV6-5	NA	CASSGGNYEQYF	TGTGCCAGCTCCGGGGGGAACTACGAGCAGTACTTC
TRBJ1-1	TRBD1	TRBV9	NA	CARRQGRSTEAFF	TGTGCCAGAAGACAGGGGAGAAGCACTGAAGCTTTCTTT
TRBJ1-1	TRBD1	TRBV29-1	NA	CSVEIQGADTEAFF	TGCAGCGTTGAAATTCAGGGGGCGGACACTGAAGCTTTCTTT
TRBJ2-7	TRBD1	TRBV5-4	NA	CASSSTGQKTYEQYF	TGTGCCAGCAGCTCGACGGGACAGAAGACCTACGAGCAGTACTTC
TRBJ1-3	NA	TRBV11-2	NA	CASSPGQSNTIYF	TGTGCCAGCAGCCCCGGACAGTCAAACACCATATATTTT
TRBJ2-5	NA	TRBV6-1	NA	CASSEQETQYF	TGTGCCAGCAGTGAACAGGAGACCCAGTACTTC
TRBJ1-5	NA	TRBV6-1	NA	CASSELVDRLGNQPQHF	TGTGCCAGCAGTGAACTCGTGGACAGATTAGGCAATCAGCCCCAGCATTTT
TRBJ1-5	NA	TRBV3-1/TRBV3-2	NA	CASSQSQGIPNQPQHF	TGTGCCAGCAGCCAATCACAGGGTATCCCCAATCAGCCCCAGCATTTT